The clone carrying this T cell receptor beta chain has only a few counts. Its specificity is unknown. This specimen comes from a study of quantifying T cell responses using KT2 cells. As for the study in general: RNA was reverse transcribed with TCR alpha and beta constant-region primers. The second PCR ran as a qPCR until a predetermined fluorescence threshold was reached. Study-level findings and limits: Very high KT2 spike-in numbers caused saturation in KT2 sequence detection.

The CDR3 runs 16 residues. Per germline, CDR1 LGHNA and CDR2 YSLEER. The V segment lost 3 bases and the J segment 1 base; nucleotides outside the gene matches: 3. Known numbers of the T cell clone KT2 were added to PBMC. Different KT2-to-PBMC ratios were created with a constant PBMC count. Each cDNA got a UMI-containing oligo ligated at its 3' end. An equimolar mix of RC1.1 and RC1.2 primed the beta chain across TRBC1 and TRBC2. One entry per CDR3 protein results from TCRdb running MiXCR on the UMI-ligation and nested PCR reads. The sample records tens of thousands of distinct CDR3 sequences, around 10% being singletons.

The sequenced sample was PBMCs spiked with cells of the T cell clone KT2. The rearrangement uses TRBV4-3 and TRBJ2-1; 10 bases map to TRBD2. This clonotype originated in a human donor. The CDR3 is CASSQGTSASYNEQFF. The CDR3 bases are TGCGCCAGCAGCCAGGGGACTAGCGCATCCTACAATGAGCAGTTCTTC.